The present T cell receptor (beta chain) was sequenced within a study of blood T cell repertoires in COVID-19. Study background: Sites in the United States, Italy and Spain provided acute and convalescent COVID-19 samples. PBMCs, B-cell-depleted T cells, or T cells were the source of the cDNA or gDNA that made up the material.

How the authors handled the data: Nucleated cell number was recorded as an estimate derived from reference gene primer amplification. Here immunoSEQ multiplex PCR was the method, and the copy in TCRdb shows in-frame clones only, minus some. That table supplies the V and J calls and clone size; D and trimming were determined from the DNA. The profile shows around 25,000 clones, roughly 85% of them singletons. Between the trimmed V and J ends, which lost 8 bases and 3 bases, there was a span of 8 bases. This CDR3 has 12 residues. CDR1 MNHEY and CDR2 SVGAGI come from the germline V gene. This chain links TRBV6-5 with TRBJ1-5; D is perhaps TRBD1 (5 bases). This TCR came from a man aged 65-85 years in a cohort sampled during active COVID-19. The material sequenced was peripheral blood. The chain's CDR3 is CASAGLNQPQHF. The CDR3 DNA is TGTGCCAGCGCGGGGCTCAATCAGCCCCAGCATTTT.